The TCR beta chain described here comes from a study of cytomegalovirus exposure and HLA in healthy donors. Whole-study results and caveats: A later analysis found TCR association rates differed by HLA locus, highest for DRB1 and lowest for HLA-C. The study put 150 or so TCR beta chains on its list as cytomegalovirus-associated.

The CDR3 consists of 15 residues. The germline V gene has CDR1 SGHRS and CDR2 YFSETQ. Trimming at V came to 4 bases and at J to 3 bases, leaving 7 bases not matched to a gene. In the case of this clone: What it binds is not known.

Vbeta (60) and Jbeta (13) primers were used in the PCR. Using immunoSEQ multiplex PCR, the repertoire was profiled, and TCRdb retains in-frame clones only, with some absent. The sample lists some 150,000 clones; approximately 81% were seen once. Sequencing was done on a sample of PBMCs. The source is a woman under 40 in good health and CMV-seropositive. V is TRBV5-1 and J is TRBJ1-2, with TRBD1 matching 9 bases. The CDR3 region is CASSQGQGRDYGYTF. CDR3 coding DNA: TGCGCCAGCAGCCAGGGACAGGGACGGGACTATGGCTACACCTTC.